These T cell receptor beta chains were read from a single sample in a study of T cell responses to AZD1222 COVID-19 vaccine. Using immunoSEQ multiplex PCR, the repertoire was profiled, and TCRdb retains in-frame clones only, with some absent. This table holds roughly 77,000 clones, 88% found once. The sequencing here drew on peripheral blood, taken on day 0 of MenACWY control vaccination. These receptors all stem from an adult in good health. Both conserved end residues are part of each CDR3. Each record gives: J gene, D gene, clone size, V gene, CDR3 protein, CDR3 DNA. A D gene is named only where the DNA matches it firmly. Some rows have no size entry. The others give once, few or many, or a class for an expanded clone.

J: TRBJ2-7
D: NA
size: NA
V: TRBV5-1
CDR3: CASSRISTGTGEQYF
DNA: TGCGCCAGCAGCCGAATATCGACAGGCACGGGGGAGCAGTACTTC

J: TRBJ1-2
D: TRBD1
size: few
V: TRBV5-1
CDR3: CASSPDRGNNYGYTF
DNA: TGCGCCAGCAGCCCGGACAGGGGAAATAACTATGGCTACACCTTC

J: TRBJ2-5
D: NA
size: NA
V: TRBV19
CDR3: CASSLSRSETQYF
DNA: TGTGCCAGTAGTCTGTCTAGATCCGAGACCCAGTACTTC

J: TRBJ2-3
D: NA
size: NA
V: TRBV10-3
CDR3: CAISDGAGSTDTQYF
DNA: TGTGCCATCAGTGACGGGGCGGGGAGCACAGATACGCAGTATTTT

J: TRBJ1-1
D: NA
size: NA
V: TRBV3-1/TRBV3-2
CDR3: CASSQGQHTEAFF
DNA: TGTGCCAGCAGCCAAGGACAGCACACTGAAGCTTTCTTT

J: TRBJ1-5
D: NA
size: NA
V: TRBV27
CDR3: CASSLPQLIYSNQPQHF
DNA: TGTGCCAGCAGCCTCCCCCAACTAATTTATAGCAATCAGCCCCAGCATTTT

J: TRBJ2-3
D: TRBD2
size: NA
V: TRBV28
CDR3: CASSLFGSGGGTDTQYF
DNA: TGTGCCAGCAGTTTATTCGGTAGCGGGGGGGGAACAGATACGCAGTATTTT

J: TRBJ1-1
D: NA
size: NA
V: TRBV19
CDR3: CASSISGMNTEAFF
DNA: TGTGCCAGTAGTATATCCGGGATGAACACTGAAGCTTTCTTT

J: TRBJ1-4
D: NA
size: NA
V: TRBV2
CDR3: CASSDFEKLFF
DNA: TGTGCCAGCAGTGATTTTGAAAAACTGTTTTTT

J: TRBJ2-2
D: TRBD2
size: NA
V: TRBV11-3
CDR3: CASSLGPRSGGTGELFF
DNA: TGTGCCAGCAGCTTAGGGCCCAGAAGCGGGGGAACCGGGGAGCTGTTTTTT

J: TRBJ1-2
D: NA
size: NA
V: TRBV6-1
CDR3: CASSEATARVGYTF
DNA: TGTGCCAGCAGTGAAGCAACGGCCCGAGTAGGCTACACCTTC

J: TRBJ1-2
D: NA
size: NA
V: TRBV13
CDR3: CASTLADINYGYTF
DNA: TGTGCCAGCACCCTAGCGGACATTAACTATGGCTACACCTTC

J: TRBJ1-6
D: NA
size: once
V: TRBV4-3
CDR3: CASSQGNTYNSPLHF
DNA: TGCGCCAGCAGCCAAGGGAATACTTATAATTCACCCCTCCACTTT

J: TRBJ1-1
D: NA
size: NA
V: TRBV7-2
CDR3: CASSWNPRSTEAFF
DNA: TGTGCCAGCAGCTGGAACCCACGGTCGACTGAAGCTTTCTTT

J: TRBJ1-5
D: NA
size: NA
V: TRBV19
CDR3: CASSPHGTSLWPQHF
DNA: TGTGCCAGTAGTCCCCACGGGACAAGCCTATGGCCCCAGCATTTT

J: TRBJ1-4
D: NA
size: once
V: TRBV7-8
CDR3: CASSSRTATNEKLFF
DNA: TGTGCCAGCAGTAGTCGGACAGCAACTAATGAAAAACTGTTTTTT

J: TRBJ2-1
D: TRBD1
size: once
V: TRBV9
CDR3: CASSVLDRGIHEQFF
DNA: TGTGCCAGCAGCGTCTTGGACAGGGGGATTCATGAGCAGTTCTTC

J: TRBJ2-5
D: NA
size: NA
V: TRBV11-2
CDR3: CASSLGLGLETQYF
DNA: TGTGCCAGCAGCTTGGGGCTGGGTTTAGAGACCCAGTACTTC

J: TRBJ1-6
D: TRBD1
size: NA
V: TRBV12-5
CDR3: CASGLGQGNSPLHF
DNA: TGTGCTAGTGGCCTGGGACAGGGTAACTCACCCCTCCACTTT

J: TRBJ2-2
D: NA
size: NA
V: TRBV4-2
CDR3: CASSPGIGRELFF
DNA: TGTGCCAGCAGCCCCGGCATCGGCAGGGAGCTGTTTTTT

J: TRBJ2-2
D: TRBD2
size: NA
V: TRBV6-5
CDR3: CASSMGLLTGELFF
DNA: TGTGCCAGCAGCATGGGACTACTCACCGGGGAGCTGTTTTTT

J: TRBJ2-7
D: TRBD2
size: NA
V: TRBV11-2
CDR3: CASSTNRGGFYEQYF
DNA: TGTGCCAGCAGCACAAATCGGGGGGGCTTCTACGAGCAGTACTTC

J: TRBJ1-5
D: NA
size: NA
V: TRBV6-2/TRBV6-3
CDR3: CASSYGGNQPQHF
DNA: TGTGCCAGCAGTTACGGGGGGAATCAGCCCCAGCATTTT

J: TRBJ2-1
D: TRBD2
size: NA
V: TRBV7-2
CDR3: CASSLGLSVGRGEQFF
DNA: TGTGCCAGCAGCTTAGGCCTTAGCGTGGGGAGGGGTGAGCAGTTCTTC

J: TRBJ2-7
D: TRBD1
size: few
V: TRBV10-3
CDR3: CAISGDSVYEQYF
DNA: TGTGCCATCAGTGGGGACAGCGTATACGAGCAGTACTTC

J: TRBJ2-3
D: NA
size: once
V: TRBV9
CDR3: CASSVGGTRTDTQYF
DNA: TGTGCCAGCAGCGTAGGGGGGACCCGCACAGATACGCAGTATTTT

J: TRBJ2-2
D: NA
size: medium-sized
V: TRBV15
CDR3: CATSRGAGGTGELFF
DNA: TGTGCCACCAGCAGAGGAGCAGGGGGGACCGGGGAGCTGTTTTTT

J: TRBJ2-4
D: NA
size: NA
V: TRBV29-1
CDR3: CSVEVPGTIQYF
DNA: TGCAGCGTTGAGGTCCCAGGGACTATTCAGTACTTC

J: TRBJ2-7
D: TRBD2
size: NA
V: TRBV28
CDR3: CASRTSGGGHEQYF
DNA: TGTGCCAGCAGGACTAGCGGGGGGGGCCACGAGCAGTACTTC

J: TRBJ1-3
D: TRBD1
size: NA
V: TRBV7-2
CDR3: CASSSDRGRRSEF
DNA: TGTGCCAGCAGCTCTGACAGGGGGCGCCGGTCCGAATTT

J: TRBJ2-5
D: TRBD2
size: NA
V: TRBV7-9
CDR3: CASSLQGLSLAGTQETQYF
DNA: TGTGCCAGCAGCTTACAAGGTTTGTCCCTAGCGGGGACACAAGAGACCCAGTACTTC

J: TRBJ1-5
D: NA
size: NA
V: TRBV15
CDR3: CATGHGSNQPQHF
DNA: TGTGCCACCGGACACGGTAGCAATCAGCCCCAGCATTTT